These 18 T cell receptor beta chains came from one sample sequenced in a study of blood T cell repertoires in COVID-19. Repertoires were generated with immunoSEQ multiplex PCR, while TCRdb's copy carries only in-frame clones and drops some. Among more than 120,000 clones listed, over 80% were seen once. Input material: peripheral blood. The source is a middle-aged man who had recovered from COVID-19.

This chain links TRBV3-1 (or the pseudogene TRBV3-2) with TRBJ2-2; 11 positions agree with TRBD2. There are 17 residues in the CDR3. J lost 8 bases, V lost 1 base, and 9 bases had no gene match. Germline CDR1 is LGHDT and CDR2 is YNNKEL (reference sequence). The DNA for the CDR3 is TGTGCCAGCAGCCAAGGACTAGCGGGGAACCCAGGGGGGGAGCTGTTTTTT. It encodes CASSQGLAGNPGGELFF.

The DNA of the CDR3 is TGTGCCAGCAGTGTGGTGACAGGCTACACCGGGGAGCTGTTTTTT. This gives the protein CASSVVTGYTGELFF. This chain joins TRBV2 and TRBJ2-2; tentatively, D is TRBD1 (6 bases). V was pared by 4 bases and J by 3 bases, with 12 bases between. Germline lookup yields CDR1 SNHLY and CDR2 FYNNEI. The CDR3 spans 15 residues. Supplemented by reference TRBV2 and TRBJ2-2, the full variable domain reads EPEVTQTPSHQVTQMGQEVILRCVPISNHLYFYWYRQILGQKVEFLVSFYNNEISEKSEIFDDQFSVERPDGSNFTLKIRSTKLEDSAMYFCASSVVTGYTGELFFGEGSRLTVL.

The CDR3 bases are TGTGCCAGCAGTTGGGGCAGGTCTGTCGGTGGCTCCTATAATTCACCCCTCCACTTT. Translation: CASSWGRSVGGSYNSPLHF. The J gene is TRBJ1-6, the V gene TRBV6-2 or TRBV6-3; D possibly corresponds to TRBD1 (5 bases). The V end lost 4 bases, the J end lost 0 bases, and 19 bases lay between the germline ends. The CDR3 spans 19 residues. Looked up from germline, CDR1 is MNHEY and CDR2 is SVGEGT.

The CDR3 DNA is TGTGCCAGCAGCCATCGACAGGGGTGGGAAGATGGCTACACCTTC. Its translation: CASSHRQGWEDGYTF. The chain recombines TRBV7-2 with TRBJ1-2; 8 bases are a match to TRBD1. Trimming took 5 bases from V and 6 from J; bases not matched to a gene: 11. Germline V gene sequence: CDR1 SGHTA, CDR2 FQGNSA. CDR3 size: 15 residues.

This chain connects TRBV3-1 (or the pseudogene TRBV3-2) to TRBJ2-1; maybe TRBD1 (5 bases). The CDR3 consists of 16 residues. The germline gives CDR1 LGHDT, CDR2 YNNKEL (reference sequence). Between the trimmed V and J ends, which lost 0 bases and 10 bases, there was a span of 19 bases. CDR3 nucleotide sequence: TGTGCCAGCAGCCAAGAAAAGGTACAGGTGGTAGGGGAGCAGTTCTTC. The encoded protein is CASSQEKVQVVGEQFF.

This clone came up once. V usage is TRBV3-1 (or the pseudogene TRBV3-2) and J usage is TRBJ1-3; D unclear. The CDR3 totals 14 residues. CDR1 and CDR2 (germline): LGHDT, YNNKEL (reference sequence). The V and J ends lost 3 bases and 4 bases respectively, with 10 bases between them. The CDR3 spells CASSQKGAGNTIYF. The DNA of the CDR3 is TGTGCCAGCAGCCAGAAGGGAGCCGGAAACACCATATATTTT.

The rearrangement uses TRBV5-1 and TRBJ1-5; weak D call: TRBD1 (6 bases). Germline V gives CDR1 SGHRS, CDR2 YFSETQ. There are 14 residues in the CDR3. V lost 4 bases to trimming and J lost 4 bases, with 12 bases between them. CDR3 DNA sequence: TGCGCCAGCAGCGAGGACAGTTCGAATCAGCCCCAGCATTTT. Translation gives CASSEDSSNQPQHF.

J is TRBJ1-1 and V is TRBV9, with D perhaps TRBD1 (5 bases). The CDR3 runs 14 residues. Germline CDR1 and CDR2: SGDLS and YYNGEE. Trimming shortened V by 0 bases and J by 5 bases, and 11 bases separated the two germline ends. CDR3 DNA sequence: TGTGCCAGCAGCGTAGTTGGGGCACGGACTGAAGCTTTCTTT. It specifies CASSVVGARTEAFF. The full variable domain, completed using reference TRBV9 and TRBJ1-1, is DSGVTQTPKHLITATGQRVTLRCSPRSGDLSVYWYQQSLDQGLQFLIQYYNGEERAKGNILERFSAQQFPDLHSELNLSSLELGDSALYFCASSVVGARTEAFFGQGTRLTVV.

With respect to this clone: At one end, the junction sequence differs from germline, possibly due to a read error. This sequence joins TRBV15 and TRBJ1-5, with TRBD1 as a possible D gene (6 bases). Germline V CDR1 and CDR2: LNHNV, YYDKDF (reference sequence). The CDR3 loop spans 16 amino acids. CDR3 sequence reads: CATSRGGQVESQSQHF. CDR3 in DNA: TGTGCCACCAGCAGAGGGGGGCAGGTCGAATCTCAGTCCCAGCATTTT.

This clone was recorded many times. This chain connects TRBV5-6 to TRBJ1-5, with no clear D. The CDR3 extends over 16 amino acids. V lost 2 bases and J 0 bases, leaving 12 bases between the germline ends. CDR1 is SGHDT, CDR2 YYEEEE, per germline. CDR3 protein: CASSFSVGTSNQPQHF. CDR3 nucleotides: TGTGCCAGCAGCTTTTCGGTGGGCACTAGCAATCAGCCCCAGCATTTT.

The table lists this clone with a count of one. The chain employs TRBV7-2 and TRBJ1-2, with 8 positions matching TRBD1. Germline lookup yields CDR1 SGHTA and CDR2 FQGNSA. The CDR3 length is 15 residues. V was pared by 5 bases and J by 6 bases, with 11 bases of the junction left unmatched. CDR3 sequence: CASSGGDRRQHGYTF. CDR3 bases: TGTGCCAGCAGCGGAGGGGACAGGAGACAGCATGGCTACACCTTC.

V usage is TRBV9 and J usage is TRBJ2-3; D is unresolved. Between the trimmed V and J ends, which lost 1 base and 0 bases, there was a span of 6 bases. Per germline, CDR1 SGDLS and CDR2 YYNGEE. This CDR3 region has 14 residues. In DNA, the CDR3 is TGTGCCAGCAGCGTATTTCAGAGCACAGATACGCAGTATTTT. This translates into CASSVFQSTDTQYF.

The chain recombines TRBV27 with TRBJ2-1, with 12 bases identical to TRBD2. Per the germline V gene, CDR1 is MNHEY and CDR2 is SMNVEV (reference sequence). V was clipped by 4 bases and J by 10 bases; unmatched bases: 14. There are 17 residues in the CDR3. CDR3: CASSSLLAGGHNVEQFF. The CDR3 coding sequence is TGTGCCAGCAGTTCCCTTCTAGCGGGGGGGCATAATGTAGAGCAGTTCTTC.

The chain combines TRBV2 with TRBJ1-5; TRBD1 might be the D (5 bases). V lost 5 bases and J 6 bases, leaving 11 bases between the germline ends. Germline CDR1 is SNHLY and CDR2 is FYNNEI. There are 13 residues in the CDR3. The CDR3 sequence is CASSRAGPQPQHF. The CDR3 coding sequence is TGTGCCAGCAGTCGGGCAGGGCCTCAGCCCCAGCATTTT.

This sequence joins TRBV11-2 and TRBJ1-4; D gene unclear. This CDR3 region has 15 residues. The germline V gene encodes CDR1 SGHAT and CDR2 FQNNGV. V was trimmed by 3 bases and J by 5 bases, leaving 13 bases between them. In DNA, the CDR3 is TGTGCCAGCAGCTTGTATCCACTAATCAATGAAAAACTGTTTTTT. Residues: CASSLYPLINEKLFF.

This sequence joins TRBV2 and TRBJ2-1; maybe TRBD1 (5 bases). Germline assignment: CDR1 SNHLY and CDR2 FYNNEI. The CDR3 has 11 amino acids. The V end was cut by 4 bases, the J end by 9 bases, with 7 bases between. The CDR3 loop is CASSGRAEQFF. CDR3 DNA: TGTGCCAGCAGTGGCAGGGCTGAGCAGTTCTTC.

V usage is TRBV19 and J usage is TRBJ1-1; the D gene is possibly TRBD1 (6 bases). This CDR3 comprises 13 residues. V shed 3 bases and J shed 5 bases, with 10 bases lying between them. Germline V gene lookup returns CDR1 LNHDA and CDR2 SQIVND (reference sequence). The CDR3 DNA is TGTGCCAGTAGTATTGCAGGGGTGACTGAAGCTTTCTTT. This codes for CASSIAGVTEAFF.

The chain joins TRBV3-1 (or the pseudogene TRBV3-2) to TRBJ2-5; TRBD2 agrees at 9 bases. The CDR3 is made up of 17 amino acids. V shed 2 bases and J 2 bases; nucleotides not matched to a gene: 9. CDR1 LGHDT and CDR2 YNNKEL come from the germline V gene (reference sequence). The DNA for the CDR3 is TGTGCCAGCAGCCAAAGAGCGGGGGGTTACCTTCAAGAGACCCAGTACTTC. It is translated as CASSQRAGGYLQETQYF.